This TCR beta chain was sequenced during a study of beta chain features in type 1 diabetes. Cells sorted by CD45RO/CCR7/CD25/CD127/CD95/CD27 comprised CD4+ naive, central memory, regulatory and stem cell-like memory cells. Sorting produced populations that all topped 95% purity. There are 13 residues in the CDR3. CDR1 is MGHRA, CDR2 YSYEKL, per germline. With V trimmed by 6 bases and J by 4 bases, 5 bases remained unmatched. Study-level findings and limits: Here, the possible influence of HLA type (on TCRB rearrangement) remained unresolved. Among patients, naive, central memory and Treg TCRB repertoires appeared more similar than among healthy donors.

This clone was found a few times. Its antigen is undetermined. Every bit of the isolated RNA underwent reverse transcription, so sequencing read expressed TCRB transcripts. The table came from immunoSEQ multiplex PCR; TCRdb's copy has only in-frame clones and leaves some out. The sample lists 160,000 or so clones, approximately 9.9% occurring once. This rearrangement joins TRBV4-1 to TRBJ1-1, with 7 bases that match TRBD1. This receptor was identified in a woman aged 18-30 years in good health. The sequenced sample consisted of central memory CD4+ T cells from blood. The CDR3 reads CASSRQGFTEAFF. As DNA, the CDR3 is TGCGCCAGCAGTAGACAGGGATTCACTGAAGCTTTCTTT.